One sample yielded the 10 T cell receptor beta chains listed below, sequenced in a study of blood T cell repertoires in COVID-19. Clones were sequenced by immunoSEQ multiplex PCR, and TCRdb holds only the in-frame ones, with some missing. This sample has 120,000 or so clones, with 81% found just once. The specimen was peripheral blood. Receptors originate from a young man with COVID-19, enrolled during active disease.

The J gene is TRBJ1-4, the V gene TRBV9; 9 bases line up with TRBD1. The CDR3 has 15 amino acids. J was trimmed by 8 bases and V by 1 base; bases with no gene match: 6. The germline V gene encodes CDR1 SGDLS and CDR2 YYNGEE. Written as DNA, the CDR3 is TGTGCCAGCAGCGTAAGGGACAGGGAAGAGGAAAAACTGTTTTTT. Encoded protein: CASSVRDREEEKLFF.

The J gene is TRBJ2-3, the V gene TRBV7-2; no clear D gene. Trimming removed 3 bases at V and 2 bases at J, with 9 bases between. Per germline, CDR1 SGHTA and CDR2 FQGNSA. CDR3 length: 14 amino acids. CDR3 bases: TGTGCCAGCAGCTTTGGCGGATACACAGATACGCAGTATTTT. Amino acids: CASSFGGYTDTQYF.

The V and J genes are TRBV7-9 and TRBJ1-2; no clear D. The V end lost 1 base, the J end lost 7 bases, and 10 bases lay between the germline ends. Germline CDR1 is SEHNR and CDR2 is FQNEAQ (reference sequence). The CDR3 runs to 13 residues. The CDR3 loop reads CASSLEAGFGYTF. In nucleotides, the CDR3 is TGTGCCAGCAGCTTAGAGGCAGGATTTGGCTACACCTTC. The complete variable domain, with remaining parts taken from reference TRBV7-9 and TRBJ1-2, reads DTGVSQNPRHKITKRGQNVTFRCDPISEHNRLYWYRQTLGQGPEFLTYFQNEAQLEKSRLLSDRFSAERPKGSFSTLEIQRTEQGDSAMYLCASSLEAGFGYTFGSGTRLTVV.

This clone was observed once. The rearrangement links TRBV19 to TRBJ1-2; the D gene is possibly TRBD1 (5 bases). V was clipped by 6 bases and J by 4 bases, with 12 bases between them. The CDR3 consists of 13 residues. The germline CDR1 and CDR2 sequences are LNHDA and SQIVND (reference sequence). CDR3: CASRHRTSYGYTF. Written as DNA, the CDR3 is TGTGCCAGTAGGCATAGGACAAGCTATGGCTACACCTTC.

The chain joins TRBV3-1 (or the pseudogene TRBV3-2) to TRBJ2-1; 9 bases are a match to TRBD2. CDR3 length: 16 residues. The germline V gene encodes CDR1 LGHDT and CDR2 YNNKEL (reference sequence). V lost 4 bases to trimming and J lost 9 bases; unmatched junction nucleotides: 13. CDR3 sequence reads: CASSRTYSGGFSEQFF. CDR3 coding DNA: TGTGCCAGCAGCCGAACATATAGCGGGGGCTTTAGTGAGCAGTTCTTC.

This chain links TRBV19 with TRBJ1-6, with no clear D. V was cut by 6 bases and J by 0 bases, with 15 bases left in between. CDR1 is LNHDA, CDR2 SQIVND, per germline (reference sequence). The CDR3 is made up of 17 amino acids. In nucleotides, the CDR3 is TGTGCCAGTAGCCACCCGGGGAAAAGCTCCTATAATTCACCCCTCCACTTT. The encoded protein is CASSHPGKSSYNSPLHF.

The chain carries TRBV2 and TRBJ2-4, with 11 bases lining up with TRBD2. V trimming: 2 bases; J trimming: 0 bases; junction bases outside the gene matches: 0. Germline V lookup: CDR1 SNHLY, CDR2 FYNNEI. The CDR3 sequence is 16 residues long. The CDR3 coding sequence is TGTGCCAGCAGTGAAACTAGCGGGGGAGCCAAAAACATTCAGTACTTC. Its translation: CASSETSGGAKNIQYF.

This chain uses TRBV6-1 with TRBJ1-3; possibly TRBD1 for D (6 bases). This CDR3 comprises 16 residues. Per germline, CDR1 MNHNS and CDR2 SASEGT. V gave up 3 bases and J gave up 2 bases, with 14 bases separating them. The CDR3: CASSDYSRGTGNTIYF. CDR3 sequence (DNA): TGTGCCAGCAGTGACTACTCCAGGGGTACTGGAAACACCATATATTTT.

The J gene is TRBJ1-6, the V gene TRBV27, with TRBD1 as a possible D gene (5 bases). This CDR3 comprises 14 residues. Trimming pared 4 bases from V and 8 bases from J, leaving 12 bases between. CDR1 is MNHEY, CDR2 SMNVEV, per germline (reference sequence). The CDR3 DNA reads as TGTGCCAGCAGTTATCAGGACAACGATTCACCCCTCCACTTT. This encodes CASSYQDNDSPLHF.

The gene calls are TRBV6-5 and TRBJ1-1; 9 bases line up with TRBD1. Germline CDR1 is MNHEY and CDR2 is SVGAGI. Trimming at V came to 0 bases and at J to 1 base, leaving 0 bases not matched to a gene. There are 15 residues in the CDR3. This chain's CDR3 is CASSYSDRGNTEAFF. The CDR3 bases are TGTGCCAGCAGTTACTCGGACAGGGGGAACACTGAAGCTTTCTTT.